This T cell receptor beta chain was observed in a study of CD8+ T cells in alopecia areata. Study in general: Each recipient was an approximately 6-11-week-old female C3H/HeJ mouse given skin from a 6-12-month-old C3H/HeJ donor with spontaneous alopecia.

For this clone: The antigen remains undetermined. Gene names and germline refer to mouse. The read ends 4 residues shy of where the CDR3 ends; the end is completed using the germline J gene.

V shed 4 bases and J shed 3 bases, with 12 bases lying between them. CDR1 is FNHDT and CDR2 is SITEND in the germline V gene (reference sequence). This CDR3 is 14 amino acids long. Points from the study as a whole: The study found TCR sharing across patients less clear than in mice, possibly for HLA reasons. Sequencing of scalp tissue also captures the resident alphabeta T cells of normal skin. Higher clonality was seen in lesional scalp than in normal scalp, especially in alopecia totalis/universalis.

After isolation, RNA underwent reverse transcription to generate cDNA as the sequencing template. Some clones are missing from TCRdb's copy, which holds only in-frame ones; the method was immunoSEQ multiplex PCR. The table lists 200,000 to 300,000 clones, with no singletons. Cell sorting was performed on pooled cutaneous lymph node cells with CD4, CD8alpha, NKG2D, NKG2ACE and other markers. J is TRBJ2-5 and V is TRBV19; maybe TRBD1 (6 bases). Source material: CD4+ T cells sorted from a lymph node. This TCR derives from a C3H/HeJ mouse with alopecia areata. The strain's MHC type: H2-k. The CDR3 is CASSLSGQQDTQYF. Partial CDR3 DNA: TGTGCCAGCAGTTTGTCGGGACAACAAGAC.